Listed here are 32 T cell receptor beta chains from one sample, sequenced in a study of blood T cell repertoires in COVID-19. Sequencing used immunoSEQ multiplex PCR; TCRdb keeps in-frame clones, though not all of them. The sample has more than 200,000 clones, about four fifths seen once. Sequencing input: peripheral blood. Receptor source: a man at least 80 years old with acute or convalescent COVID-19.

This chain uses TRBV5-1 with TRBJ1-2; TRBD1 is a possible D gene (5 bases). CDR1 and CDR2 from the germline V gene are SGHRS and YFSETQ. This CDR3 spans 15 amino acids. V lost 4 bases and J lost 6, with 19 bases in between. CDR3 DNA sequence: TGCGCCAGCAGCCTACTTCTAGGACAAGGGAATGGCTACACCTTC. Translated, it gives CASSLLLGQGNGYTF.

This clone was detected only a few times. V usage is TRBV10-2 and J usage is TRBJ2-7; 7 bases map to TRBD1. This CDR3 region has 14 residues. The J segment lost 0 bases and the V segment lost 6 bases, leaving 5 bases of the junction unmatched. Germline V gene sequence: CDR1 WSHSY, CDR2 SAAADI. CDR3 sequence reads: CASRGTAGSYEQYF. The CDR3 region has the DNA TGCGCCAGCAGAGGGACAGCTGGCTCCTACGAGCAGTACTTC.

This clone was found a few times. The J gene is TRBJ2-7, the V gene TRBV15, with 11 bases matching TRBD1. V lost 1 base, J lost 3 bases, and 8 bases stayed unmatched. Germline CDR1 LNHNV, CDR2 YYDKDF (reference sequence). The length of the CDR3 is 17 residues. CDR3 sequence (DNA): TGTGCCACCAGCAGAGTTGGTACCGGGACAGGGGGCTACGAGCAGTACTTC. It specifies CATSRVGTGTGGYEQYF.

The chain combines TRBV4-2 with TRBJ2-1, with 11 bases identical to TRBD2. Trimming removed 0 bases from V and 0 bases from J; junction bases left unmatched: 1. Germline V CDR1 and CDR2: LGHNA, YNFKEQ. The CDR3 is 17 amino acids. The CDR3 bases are TGTGCCAGCAGCCAAGATAGCGGGAGGGCCTCCTACAATGAGCAGTTCTTC. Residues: CASSQDSGRASYNEQFF.

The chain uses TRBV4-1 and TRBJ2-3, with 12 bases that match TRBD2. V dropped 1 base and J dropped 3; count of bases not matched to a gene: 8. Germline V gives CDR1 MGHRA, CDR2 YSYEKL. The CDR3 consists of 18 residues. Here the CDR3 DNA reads TGCGCCAGCAGCCAAGTTACACTAGCGGGGGGCCATACAGATACGCAGTATTTT. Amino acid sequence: CASSQVTLAGGHTDTQYF.

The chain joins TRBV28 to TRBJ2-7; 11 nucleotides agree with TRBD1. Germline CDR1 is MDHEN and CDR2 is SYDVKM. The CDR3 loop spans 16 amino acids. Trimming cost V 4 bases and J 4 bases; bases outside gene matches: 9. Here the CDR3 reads CASSSPGTGGFYEQYF. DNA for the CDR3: TGTGCCAGCAGTTCTCCAGGGACAGGGGGATTTTACGAGCAGTACTTC.

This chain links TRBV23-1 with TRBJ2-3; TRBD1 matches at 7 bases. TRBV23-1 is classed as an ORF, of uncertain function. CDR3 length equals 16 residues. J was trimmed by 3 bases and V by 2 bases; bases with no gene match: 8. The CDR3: CASSQDDRDVTDTQYF. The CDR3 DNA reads TGCGCCAGCAGTCAAGACGACAGGGATGTAACAGATACGCAGTATTTT.

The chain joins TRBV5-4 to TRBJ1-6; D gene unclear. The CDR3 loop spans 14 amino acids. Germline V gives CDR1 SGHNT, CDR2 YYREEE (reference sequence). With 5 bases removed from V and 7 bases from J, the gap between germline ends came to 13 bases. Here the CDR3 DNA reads TGTGCCAGCAGACGCCGGGAGGGAAATTCACCCCTCCACTTT. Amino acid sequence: CASRRREGNSPLHF. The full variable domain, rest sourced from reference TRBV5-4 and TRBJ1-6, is ETGVTQSPTHLIKTRGQQVTLRCSSQSGHNTVSWYQQALGQGPQFIFQYYREEENGRGNFPPRFSGLQFPNYSSELNVNALELDDSALYLCASRRREGNSPLHFGNGTRLTVT.

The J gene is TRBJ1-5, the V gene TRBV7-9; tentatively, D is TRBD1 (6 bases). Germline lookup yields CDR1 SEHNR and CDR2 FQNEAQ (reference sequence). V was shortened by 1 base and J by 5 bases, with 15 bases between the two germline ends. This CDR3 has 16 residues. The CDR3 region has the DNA TGTGCCAGCAGCTTAGGGGACACCATTCGGGATCAGCCCCAGCATTTT. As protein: CASSLGDTIRDQPQHF.

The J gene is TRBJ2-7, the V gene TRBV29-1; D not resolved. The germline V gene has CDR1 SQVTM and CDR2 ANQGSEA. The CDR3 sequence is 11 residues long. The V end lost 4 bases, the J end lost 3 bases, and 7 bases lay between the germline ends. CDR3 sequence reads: CSVGTFYEQYF. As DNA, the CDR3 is TGCAGCGTTGGTACTTTCTACGAGCAGTACTTC.

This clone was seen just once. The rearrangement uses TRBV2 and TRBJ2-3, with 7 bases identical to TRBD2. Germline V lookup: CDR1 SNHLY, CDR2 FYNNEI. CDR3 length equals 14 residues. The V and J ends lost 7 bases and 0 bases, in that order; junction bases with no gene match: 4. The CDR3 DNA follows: TGTGCCAGCAAGCGAGCGGGAAGCACAGATACGCAGTATTTT. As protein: CASKRAGSTDTQYF.

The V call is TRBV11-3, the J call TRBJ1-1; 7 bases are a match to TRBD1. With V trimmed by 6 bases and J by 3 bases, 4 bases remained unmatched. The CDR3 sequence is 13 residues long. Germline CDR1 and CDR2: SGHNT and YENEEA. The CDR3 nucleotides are TGTGCCAGCAGTAGGGGGCAGGACACTGAAGCTTTCTTT. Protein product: CASSRGQDTEAFF.

The CDR3 DNA reads TGTGCCAGCAGCGCCGGACAGGGGGCTGCGAACACCGGGGAGCTGTTTTTT. This translates into CASSAGQGAANTGELFF. V usage is TRBV9 and J usage is TRBJ2-2; the match to TRBD1 covers 11 bases. Germline V gives CDR1 SGDLS, CDR2 YYNGEE. The CDR3 loop spans 17 amino acids. Losses at the gene ends were 3 bases for V and 0 bases for J; bases not matched to a gene: 4.

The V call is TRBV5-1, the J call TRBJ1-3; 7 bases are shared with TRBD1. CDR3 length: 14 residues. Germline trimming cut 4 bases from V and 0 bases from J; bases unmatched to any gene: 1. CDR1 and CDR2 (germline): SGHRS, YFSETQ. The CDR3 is CASSQGGSGNTIYF. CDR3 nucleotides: TGCGCCAGCAGCCAGGGGGGCTCTGGAAACACCATATATTTT.

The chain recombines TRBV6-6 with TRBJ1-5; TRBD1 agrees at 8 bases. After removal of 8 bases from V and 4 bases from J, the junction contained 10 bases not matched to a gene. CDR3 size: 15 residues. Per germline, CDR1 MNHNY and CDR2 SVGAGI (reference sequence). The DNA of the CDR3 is TGTGCCAGCCATAGGGCAGGGGGCAGGAATCAGCCCCAGCATTTT. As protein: CASHRAGGRNQPQHF.

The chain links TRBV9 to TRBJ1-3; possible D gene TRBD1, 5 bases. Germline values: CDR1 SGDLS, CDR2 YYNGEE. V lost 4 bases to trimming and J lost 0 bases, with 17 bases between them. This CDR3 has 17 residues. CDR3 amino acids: CASSPRASWFSGNTIYF. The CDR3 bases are TGTGCCAGCAGCCCCAGGGCCAGTTGGTTCTCTGGAAACACCATATATTTT.

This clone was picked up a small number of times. DNA for the CDR3: TGTGCCAGTAGTACCCTGGGACAGTTCTCGGCAGATACGCAGTATTTT. As protein: CASSTLGQFSADTQYF. The rearrangement uses TRBV19 and TRBJ2-3; 7 nucleotides line up with TRBD1. The CDR3 consists of 16 residues. V lost 4 bases, J lost 4 bases, and 11 bases stayed unmatched. Germline V gene sequence: CDR1 LNHDA, CDR2 SQIVND (reference sequence).

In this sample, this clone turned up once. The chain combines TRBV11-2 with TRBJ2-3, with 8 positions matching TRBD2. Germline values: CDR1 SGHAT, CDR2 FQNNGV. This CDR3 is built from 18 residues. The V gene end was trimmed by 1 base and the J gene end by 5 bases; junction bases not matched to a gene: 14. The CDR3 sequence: CASSLVLGLASGGDTQYF. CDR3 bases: TGTGCCAGCAGCTTAGTTCTTGGACTAGCCTCGGGCGGAGATACGCAGTATTTT. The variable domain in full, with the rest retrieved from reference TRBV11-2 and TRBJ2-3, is EAGVAQSPRYKIIEKRQSVAFWCNPISGHATLYWYQQILGQGPKLLIQFQNNGVVDDSQLPKDRFSAERLKGVDSTLKIQPAKLEDSAVYLCASSLVLGLASGGDTQYFGPGTRLTVL.

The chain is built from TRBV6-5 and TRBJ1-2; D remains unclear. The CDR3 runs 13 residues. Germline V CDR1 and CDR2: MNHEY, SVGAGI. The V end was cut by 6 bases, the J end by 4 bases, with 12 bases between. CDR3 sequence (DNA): TGTGCCAGCAGCACCATTGTCGGCTATGGCTACACCTTC. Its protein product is CASSTIVGYGYTF.

The CDR3 reads CASSSPGYGYTF. CDR3 bases: TGTGCCAGCAGCTCCCCGGGCTATGGCTACACCTTC. The genes are TRBV28 and TRBJ1-2; D is uncertain. Germline CDR1 is MDHEN and CDR2 is SYDVKM. The CDR3 totals 12 residues. V was pared by 6 bases and J by 4 bases, with 9 bases between.

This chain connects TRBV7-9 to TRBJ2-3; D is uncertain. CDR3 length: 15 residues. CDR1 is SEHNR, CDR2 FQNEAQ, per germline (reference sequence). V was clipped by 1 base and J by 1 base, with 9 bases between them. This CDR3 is CASSLDNTGTDTQYF. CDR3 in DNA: TGTGCCAGCAGCTTAGATAACACAGGCACAGATACGCAGTATTTT.

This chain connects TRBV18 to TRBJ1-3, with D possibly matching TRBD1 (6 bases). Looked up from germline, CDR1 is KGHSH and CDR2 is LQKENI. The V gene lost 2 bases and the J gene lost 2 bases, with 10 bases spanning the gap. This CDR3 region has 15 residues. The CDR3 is CASSPARGTGNTIYF. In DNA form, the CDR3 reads TGTGCCAGCTCACCAGCAAGGGGGACTGGAAACACCATATATTTT.

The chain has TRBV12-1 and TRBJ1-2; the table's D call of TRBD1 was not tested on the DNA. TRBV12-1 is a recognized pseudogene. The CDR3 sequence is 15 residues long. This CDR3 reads CASSFSGQGRYGYTF. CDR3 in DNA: TGTGCCAGCAGCTTTTCCGGACAGGGAAGGTATGGCTACACCTTC.

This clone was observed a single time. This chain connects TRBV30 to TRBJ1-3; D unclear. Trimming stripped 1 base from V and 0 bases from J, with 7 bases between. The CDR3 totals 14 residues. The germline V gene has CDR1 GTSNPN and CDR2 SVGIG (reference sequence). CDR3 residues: CAWSAGSSGNTIYF. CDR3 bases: TGTGCCTGGAGTGCGGGGAGCTCTGGAAACACCATATATTTT.

The CDR3 reads CATSRDHPGQGYEQYF. In DNA, the CDR3 is TGTGCCACCAGCAGAGATCATCCCGGACAGGGATACGAGCAGTACTTC. The chain has TRBV15 and TRBJ2-7, with 8 positions matching TRBD1. This CDR3 is 16 amino acids long. V shed 0 bases and J 4 bases; nucleotides not matched to a gene: 8. Looked up from germline, CDR1 is LNHNV and CDR2 is YYDKDF (reference sequence).

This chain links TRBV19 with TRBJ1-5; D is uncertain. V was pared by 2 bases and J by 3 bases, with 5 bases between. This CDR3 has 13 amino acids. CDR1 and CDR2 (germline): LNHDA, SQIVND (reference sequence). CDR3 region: CASSISANQPQHF. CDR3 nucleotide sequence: TGTGCCAGTAGTATAAGCGCCAATCAGCCCCAGCATTTT.

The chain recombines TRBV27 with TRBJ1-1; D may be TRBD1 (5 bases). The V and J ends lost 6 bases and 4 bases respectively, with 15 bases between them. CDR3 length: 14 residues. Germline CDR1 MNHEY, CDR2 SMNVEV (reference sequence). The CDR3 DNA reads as TGTGCCAGCAGGACGAGGACAATGTTCACTGAAGCTTTCTTT. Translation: CASRTRTMFTEAFF.

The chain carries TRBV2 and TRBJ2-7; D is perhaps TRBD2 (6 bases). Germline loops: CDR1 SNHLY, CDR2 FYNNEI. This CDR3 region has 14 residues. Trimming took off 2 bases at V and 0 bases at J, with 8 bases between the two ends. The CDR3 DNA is TGTGCCAGCAGTGAATGGGGGGTCTCCTACGAGCAGTACTTC. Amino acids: CASSEWGVSYEQYF.

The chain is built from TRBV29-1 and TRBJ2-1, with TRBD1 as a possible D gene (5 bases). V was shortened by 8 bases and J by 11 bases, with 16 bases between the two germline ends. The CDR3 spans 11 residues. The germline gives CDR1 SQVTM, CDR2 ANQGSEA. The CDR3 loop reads CSPQEMAKQFF. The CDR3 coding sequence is TGCAGCCCACAGGAGATGGCGAAGCAGTTCTTC.

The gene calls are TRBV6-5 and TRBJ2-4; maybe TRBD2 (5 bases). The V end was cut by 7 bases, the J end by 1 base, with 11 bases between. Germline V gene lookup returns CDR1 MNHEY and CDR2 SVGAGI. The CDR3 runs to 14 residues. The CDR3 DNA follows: TGTGCCAGCATCGAGGCGGGCGCCAAAAACATTCAGTACTTC. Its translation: CASIEAGAKNIQYF.

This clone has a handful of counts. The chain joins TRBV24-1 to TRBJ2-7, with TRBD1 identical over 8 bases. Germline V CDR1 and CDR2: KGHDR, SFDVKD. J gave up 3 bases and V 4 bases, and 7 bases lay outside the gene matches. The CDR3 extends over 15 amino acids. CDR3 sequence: CATSDRTGKIYEQYF. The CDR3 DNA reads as TGTGCCACCAGTGACCGGACAGGGAAAATCTACGAGCAGTACTTC.

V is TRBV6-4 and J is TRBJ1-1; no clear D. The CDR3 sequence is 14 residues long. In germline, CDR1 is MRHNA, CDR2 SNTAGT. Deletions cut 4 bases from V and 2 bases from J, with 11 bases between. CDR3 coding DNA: TGTGCCAGCAGTGTGGCAGGTTTTAACACTGAAGCTTTCTTT. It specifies CASSVAGFNTEAFF.